This T cell receptor (beta chain) is from a study of blood T cell repertoires in COVID-19. On the study more broadly: PBMCs, B-cell-depleted T cells, or T cells were the source of the cDNA or gDNA that made up the material.

Clones were read by immunoSEQ multiplex PCR, and TCRdb kept only the in-frame ones, dropping some. This table has about 360,000 clones, around nine tenths appearing once. The CDR3 loop spans 12 amino acids. The V end lost 3 bases, the J end lost 4 bases, and 9 bases lay between the germline ends. The germline V gene has CDR1 DFQATT and CDR2 SNEGSKA (reference sequence). The material sequenced was peripheral blood. The clonotype was recovered from a woman aged 55-75 years with COVID-19, enrolled during active disease. V usage is TRBV20-1 and J usage is TRBJ2-5, with D possibly being TRBD1 (6 bases). The CDR3 here is CSASRQVETQYF. The CDR3 nucleotides read TGCAGTGCTAGTAGACAGGTAGAGACCCAGTACTTC.